What follows are 29 T cell receptor beta chains derived from one specimen sequenced in a study of shared clonotypes between healthy human individuals. Produced via immunoSEQ multiplex PCR; TCRdb's table is partial and in-frame only. The data contain 450,000 or so clones, around 77% of them singletons. The sequenced sample was PBMCs. The receptor source for this set is a woman between 40 and 55 years old in good health. Some clones in this sample may be carry-over from other donors' samples.

This clone was observed a single time. CDR3 protein: CSAKVPGQGDEQFF. Here the CDR3 DNA reads TGCAGCGCAAAGGTTCCGGGACAGGGGGATGAGCAGTTCTTC. The gene calls are TRBV29-1 and TRBJ2-1, with 11 bases that match TRBD1. V lost 7 bases to trimming and J lost 8 bases; unmatched junction nucleotides: 10. The CDR3 contains 14 residues. CDR1 and CDR2 (germline): SQVTM, ANQGSEA.

This chain uses TRBV6-5 with TRBJ2-7, with no clear D. V dropped 5 bases and J dropped 9 bases, with 20 bases sitting between them. Germline loops: CDR1 MNHEY, CDR2 SVGAGI. The length of the CDR3 is 14 residues. DNA for the CDR3: TGTGCCAGCAGTGCCCTGGACCTACCGGTCCTGCAGTACTTC. Protein product: CASSALDLPVLQYF.

Concerning this clone: A far bigger clonotype differs at one base, so this is likely a read error. CDR3 nucleotides: TGTGCCGGCAGTCCCCTCTACGAGCAGTACTTC. This translates into CAGSPLYEQYF. J is TRBJ2-7 and V is TRBV28; the D is unclear. The CDR3 is 11 residues long. Per the germline V gene, CDR1 is MDHEN and CDR2 is SYDVKM.

A note on this clone: This may come from a read error, since a much larger clone is one base off. The chain recombines TRBV11-2 with TRBJ2-7, with 7 bases identical to TRBD2. Per the germline V gene, CDR1 is SGHAT and CDR2 is FQNNGV. V lost 3 bases to trimming and J lost 3 bases; unmatched junction nucleotides: 8. CDR3 size: 15 residues. CDR3 amino acids: CASSLSGGRIYEQYF. The DNA for the CDR3 is TGTGCCAGCAGCTTGTCTGGCGGGAGAATCTACGAGCAGTACTTC. Based on the CDR3 plus reference TRBV11-2 and TRBJ2-7, the full variable domain is EAGVAQSPRYKIIEKRQSVAFWCNPISGHATLYWYQQILGQGPKLLIQFQNNGVVDDSQLPKDRFSAERLKGVDSTLKIQPAKLEDSAVYLCASSLSGGRIYEQYFGPGTRLTVT.

This chain's CDR3 is CAGDRGRNTEAFF. The CDR3 DNA reads as TGTGCCGGCGACAGGGGGCGGAACACTGAAGCTTTCTTT. The rearrangement joins TRBV2 to TRBJ1-1; TRBD1 aligns across 10 bases. Looked up from germline, CDR1 is SNHLY and CDR2 is FYNNEI. V shed 11 bases, J shed 1 base, and the junction held 4 bases outside the gene matches. This CDR3 has 13 amino acids.

In regard to this clone: This specimen includes other DNA sequences encoding the same CDR3. This sequence joins TRBV7-3 and TRBJ2-1; 13 bases match TRBD2. Looked up from germline, CDR1 is SGHTA and CDR2 is FQGTGA. The CDR3 covers 15 residues. V shed 3 bases and J 9 bases; nucleotides not matched to a gene: 5. The CDR3 sequence is CASSLTRTSGSEQFF. The DNA for the CDR3 is TGTGCCAGCAGCTTGACCCGGACTAGCGGGAGTGAGCAGTTCTTC.

V gene TRBV6-5 combines with J gene TRBJ2-7, with 12 bases identical to TRBD2. Germline assignment: CDR1 MNHEY and CDR2 SVGAGI. The CDR3 totals 12 residues. CDR3 sequence reads: CDTTSGSGEQYF. CDR3 nucleotides: TGTGACACGACTAGCGGGAGTGGCGAGCAGTACTTC.

Of note for this clone: The sample holds other DNA sequences that translate to the same CDR3. This chain joins TRBV28 and TRBJ1-2, with 9 bases identical to TRBD1. Germline lookup yields CDR1 MDHEN and CDR2 SYDVKM. Trimming cost V 5 bases and J 8 bases; bases outside gene matches: 6. The CDR3 has 13 residues. The CDR3 loop is CASSPRDRDGYTF. CDR3 sequence (DNA): TGTGCCAGCAGTCCACGGGACAGGGACGGCTACACCTTC.

The chain recombines TRBV6-5 with TRBJ2-7; unclear D gene. Germline CDR1 is MNHEY and CDR2 is SVGAGI. The CDR3 spans 11 residues. The ends were cut back, 0 bases at V and 6 bases at J, with 3 bases in the middle. CDR3 residues: CASSYSAEQYF. CDR3 nucleotides: TGTGCCAGCAGTTACTCCGCCGAGCAGTACTTC.

With regard to this clone: Given a much more abundant clone one base away, this may be a read error. The genes are TRBV7-8 and TRBJ1-3; a weak D match, TRBD1 (6 bases). Germline CDR1 reads SGHVS; CDR2 reads FQNEAQ. This CDR3 region has 15 residues. The CDR3 loop is CASSFRQVAGNTVYF. DNA of the CDR3: TGTGCCAGCAGCTTCCGACAGGTAGCTGGAAACACCGTATATTTT.

V usage is TRBV28 and J usage is TRBJ2-1, with 7 bases that match TRBD2. Trimming at V came to 6 bases and at J to 8 bases, leaving 4 bases not matched to a gene. This CDR3 comprises 12 residues. The V gene's germline CDR1 is MDHEN and CDR2 SYDVKM. The CDR3 DNA reads as TGTGCCAGCAGCGGGAGGCCCGATGAGCAGTTCTTC. Protein: CASSGRPDEQFF. The whole variable domain, remainder taken from reference TRBV28 and TRBJ2-1, is DVKVTQSSRYLVKRTGEKVFLECVQDMDHENMFWYRQDPGLGLRLIYFSYDVKMKEKGDIPEGYSVSREKKERFSLILESASTNQTSMYLCASSGRPDEQFFGPGTRLTVL.

This sequence joins TRBV28 and TRBJ1-2; 8 bases are shared with TRBD1. Germline-derived CDR1 and CDR2 are MDHEN and SYDVKM. Trimming at V came to 10 bases and at J to 3 bases, leaving 10 bases not matched to a gene. This CDR3 is 14 amino acids long. The CDR3, as DNA: TGTGCCATCAAAGGACAGGGTTTTTACTATGGCTACACCTTC. Translating gives CAIKGQGFYYGYTF.

This rearrangement joins TRBV21-1 to TRBJ2-3; the DNA was not used to check the table's D call, TRBD2. TRBV21-1 is noted as a pseudogene. This CDR3 has 19 amino acids. The CDR3 DNA sequence: TGTGCCAGCAGCAAACCCAACCCCGGGACTAGCGGGAGCGAGAATACGCAGTATTTT. Its translation: CASSKPNPGTSGSENTQYF.

The V gene is TRBV2, the J gene TRBJ2-5; weak D call: TRBD2 (5 bases). Trimming shortened V by 6 bases and J by 5 bases, and 7 bases separated the two germline ends. Germline CDR1 SNHLY, CDR2 FYNNEI. This CDR3 region has 11 residues. CDR3 sequence (DNA): TGTGCCAGCAGGAGGGTCGAGACCCAGTACTTC. It is translated as CASRRVETQYF.

This clone has a single count. This rearrangement joins TRBV19 to TRBJ2-7, with 9 bases aligning to TRBD1. The CDR3 is made up of 14 amino acids. The germline gives CDR1 LNHDA, CDR2 SQIVND (reference sequence). Trimming took 3 bases from V and 5 from J; bases not matched to a gene: 5. CDR3 residues: CASSMGQGGNEQYF. The CDR3 DNA sequence: TGTGCCAGTAGTATGGGACAGGGCGGAAACGAGCAGTACTTC.

The V call is TRBV30, the J call TRBJ2-4; no firm D call. The CDR3 contains 15 residues. V lost 4 bases and J lost 0, with 13 bases in between. Germline V gene sequence: CDR1 GTSNPN, CDR2 SVGIG (reference sequence). As DNA, the CDR3 is TGTGCCTGGACCGCCCTTAGAGGAGCCAAAAACATTCAGTACTTC. It translates to CAWTALRGAKNIQYF.

V and J are TRBV19 and TRBJ1-2; D is uncertain. CDR3 length: 13 amino acids. Germline assignment: CDR1 LNHDA and CDR2 SQIVND (reference sequence). The V gene lost 5 bases and the J gene lost 3 bases, with 10 bases spanning the gap. The CDR3 sequence: CASSLSRHYGYTF. The DNA of the CDR3 is TGTGCCAGTAGTCTTTCCAGACACTATGGCTACACCTTC. The full variable domain, with the rest looked up from reference TRBV19 and TRBJ1-2, is DGGITQSPKYLFRKEGQNVTLSCEQNLNHDAMYWYRQDPGQGLRLIYYSQIVNDFQKGDIAEGYSVSREKKESFPLTVTSAQKNPTAFYLCASSLSRHYGYTFGSGTRLTVV.

This chain links TRBV25-1 with TRBJ2-1; 14 bases map to TRBD2. Trimming cost V 6 bases and J 9 bases; bases outside gene matches: 4. Germline lookup yields CDR1 MGHDK and CDR2 SYGVNS. The CDR3 spans 14 residues. CDR3: CASRRTSGRIEQFF. In DNA, the CDR3 is TGTGCCAGCAGGCGGACTAGCGGGAGGATTGAGCAGTTCTTC.

This clone was observed once. The V call is TRBV29-1, the J call TRBJ2-3; the D call may be TRBD1 or TRBD2 (6 bases each). CDR1 is SQVTM, CDR2 ANQGSEA, per germline. Trimming stripped 6 bases from V and 6 bases from J, with 16 bases between. The CDR3 has 13 amino acids. CDR3 sequence: CSVGEGGWDTQYF. The CDR3 coding sequence is TGCAGCGTGGGAGAGGGGGGATGGGATACGCAGTATTTT.

The rearrangement joins TRBV30 to TRBJ1-3; perhaps TRBD1 as D (5 bases). CDR1 is GTSNPN and CDR2 is SVGIG in the germline V gene (reference sequence). This CDR3 comprises 13 residues. Trimming removed 4 bases from V and 3 bases from J, with 10 bases in between. In DNA, the CDR3 is TGTGCCTGGAAGGTCGGGGGTGGAAACACCATATATTTT. Translation gives CAWKVGGGNTIYF.

This clone was counted a few times. CDR3 protein: CASSAGLRGGETQYF. The CDR3 DNA reads as TGTGCCAGCAGTGCGGGGTTAAGGGGCGGGGAGACCCAGTACTTC. The chain carries TRBV5-4 and TRBJ2-5; D possibly corresponds to TRBD2 (6 bases). The germline V and J ends were trimmed by 5 bases and 5 bases, with 19 bases remaining between them. CDR3 length equals 15 residues. Germline assignment: CDR1 SGHNT and CDR2 YYREEE (reference sequence). The full variable domain, rest sourced from reference TRBV5-4 and TRBJ2-5, is ETGVTQSPTHLIKTRGQQVTLRCSSQSGHNTVSWYQQALGQGPQFIFQYYREEENGRGNFPPRFSGLQFPNYSSELNVNALELDDSALYLCASSAGLRGGETQYFGPGTRLLVL.

This clone was detected once. The rearrangement links TRBV5-1 to TRBJ2-7, with a weak D call TRBD2 (6 bases). The CDR3 is 14 residues long. Germline values: CDR1 SGHRS, CDR2 YFSETQ. Trimming took off 4 bases at V and 6 bases at J, with 17 bases between the two ends. Written as DNA, the CDR3 is TGCGCCAGCAGCCTGCTGGCGGGATTGGGCGAGCAGTACTTC. Protein sequence: CASSLLAGLGEQYF.

The chain couples TRBV5-1 to TRBJ1-4, with a weak D call TRBD1 (5 bases). The CDR3 sequence is 13 residues long. CDR1 is SGHRS, CDR2 YFSETQ, per germline. Between the trimmed V and J ends, which lost 4 bases and 5 bases, there was a span of 9 bases. For the CDR3, the DNA is TGCGCCAGCAGCCAGGGTAGCAATGAAAAACTGTTTTTT. Its protein is CASSQGSNEKLFF.

This sequence joins TRBV28 and TRBJ2-6; D might be TRBD1 (6 bases). Germline-derived CDR1 and CDR2 are MDHEN and SYDVKM. V gave up 6 bases and J gave up 2 bases, with 11 bases separating them. The CDR3 runs to 15 residues. Written as DNA, the CDR3 is TGTGCCAGCAGGACCCCAGGGGCTGGGGCCAACGTCCTGACTTTC. Translated, it gives CASRTPGAGANVLTF.

As regards this clone: Compared with germline, one end of the junction differs, possibly owing to a read error. The rearrangement joins TRBV29-1 to TRBJ2-1; D ambiguous. The CDR3 totals 14 residues. From germline, CDR1 is SQVTM and CDR2 ANQGSEA. Written as DNA, the CDR3 is TGCAGCGTTGAACTAGTTGGGCCCTACTATGAGCAGTTCTTC. This codes for CSVELVGPYYEQFF.

This chain connects TRBV25-1 to TRBJ2-2; D perhaps matches TRBD1 (5 bases). Trimming shortened V by 4 bases and J by 6 bases, and 12 bases separated the two germline ends. CDR1 MGHDK and CDR2 SYGVNS come from the germline V gene. The CDR3 sequence is 14 residues long. CDR3 region: CASSGQFWAGELFF. CDR3 nucleotides: TGTGCCAGCAGTGGACAGTTTTGGGCCGGGGAGCTGTTTTTT.

The J gene is TRBJ2-4, the V gene TRBV27; D gene unclear. V was cut by 6 bases and J by 0 bases, with 9 bases left in between. The CDR3 extends over 14 amino acids. CDR1 MNHEY and CDR2 SMNVEV come from the germline V gene (reference sequence). The DNA for the CDR3 is TGTGCCAGCAGATCTCCAATAGCCAAAAACATTCAGTACTTC. Its translation is CASRSPIAKNIQYF.

This rearrangement joins TRBV7-2 to TRBJ2-1; 9 nucleotides match TRBD2. The CDR3 sequence is 17 residues long. In germline, CDR1 is SGHTA, CDR2 FQGNSA. The V and J ends lost 3 bases and 6 bases, in that order; junction bases with no gene match: 12. The CDR3 DNA follows: TGTGCCAGCAGCTTGCTCCCGGGACTAGCCTCTGGCAATGAGCAGTTCTTC. Translating it yields CASSLLPGLASGNEQFF.

V is TRBV27 and J is TRBJ2-7; 8 bases match TRBD1. Trimming at V came to 6 bases and at J to 4 bases, leaving 11 bases not matched to a gene. The CDR3 is 15 amino acids. CDR1 MNHEY and CDR2 SMNVEV come from the germline V gene (reference sequence). The CDR3 nucleotides read TGTGCCAGCAGCCGGCAGGGGGGACAGGTATACGAGCAGTACTTC. This codes for CASSRQGGQVYEQYF.